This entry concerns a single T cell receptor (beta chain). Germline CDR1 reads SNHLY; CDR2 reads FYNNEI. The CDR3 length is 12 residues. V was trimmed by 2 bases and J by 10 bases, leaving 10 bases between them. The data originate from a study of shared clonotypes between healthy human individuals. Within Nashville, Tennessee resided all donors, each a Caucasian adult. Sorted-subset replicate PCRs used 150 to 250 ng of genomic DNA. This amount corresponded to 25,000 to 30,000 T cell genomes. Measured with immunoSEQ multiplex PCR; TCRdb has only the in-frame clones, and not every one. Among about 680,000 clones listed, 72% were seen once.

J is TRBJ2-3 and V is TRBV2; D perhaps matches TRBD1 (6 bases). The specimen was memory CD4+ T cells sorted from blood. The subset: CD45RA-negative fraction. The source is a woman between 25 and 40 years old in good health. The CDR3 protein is CASSERDNSQYF. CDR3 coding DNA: TGTGCCAGCAGTGAAAGGGACAATTCGCAGTATTTT.